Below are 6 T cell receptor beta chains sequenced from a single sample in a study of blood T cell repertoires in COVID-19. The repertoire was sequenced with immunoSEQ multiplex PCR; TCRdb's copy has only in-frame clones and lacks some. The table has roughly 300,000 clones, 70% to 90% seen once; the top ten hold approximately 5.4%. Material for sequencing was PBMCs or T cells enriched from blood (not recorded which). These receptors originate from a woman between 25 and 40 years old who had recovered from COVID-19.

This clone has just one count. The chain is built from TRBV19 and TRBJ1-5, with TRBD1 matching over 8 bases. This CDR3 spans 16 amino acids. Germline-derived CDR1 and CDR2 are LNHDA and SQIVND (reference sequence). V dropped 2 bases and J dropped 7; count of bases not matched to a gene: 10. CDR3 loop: CASSISHGTGNQPQHF. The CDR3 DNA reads TGTGCCAGTAGTATATCCCATGGGACAGGTAACCAGCCCCAGCATTTT.

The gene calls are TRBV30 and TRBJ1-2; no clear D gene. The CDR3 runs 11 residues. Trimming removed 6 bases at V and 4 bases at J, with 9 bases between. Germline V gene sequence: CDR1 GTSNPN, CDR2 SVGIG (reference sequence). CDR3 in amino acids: CACRRGYGYTF. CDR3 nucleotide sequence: TGTGCCTGTCGCCGAGGCTATGGCTACACCTTC. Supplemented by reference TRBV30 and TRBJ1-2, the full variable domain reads SQTIHQWPATLVQPVGSPLSLECTVEGTSNPNLYWYRQAAGRGLQLLFYSVGIGQISSEVPQNLSASRPQDRQFILSSKKLLLSDSGFYLCACRRGYGYTFGSGTRLTVV.

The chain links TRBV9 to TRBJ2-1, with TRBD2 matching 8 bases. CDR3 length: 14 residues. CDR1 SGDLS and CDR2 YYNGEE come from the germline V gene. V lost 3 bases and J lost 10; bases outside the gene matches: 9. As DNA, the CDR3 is TGTGCCAGCAGCGATAGACGGGGGGGCTTGGAGCAGTTCTTC. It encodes CASSDRRGGLEQFF. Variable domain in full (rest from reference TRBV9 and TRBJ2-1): DSGVTQTPKHLITATGQRVTLRCSPRSGDLSVYWYQQSLDQGLQFLIQYYNGEERAKGNILERFSAQQFPDLHSELNLSSLELGDSALYFCASSDRRGGLEQFFGPGTRLTVL.

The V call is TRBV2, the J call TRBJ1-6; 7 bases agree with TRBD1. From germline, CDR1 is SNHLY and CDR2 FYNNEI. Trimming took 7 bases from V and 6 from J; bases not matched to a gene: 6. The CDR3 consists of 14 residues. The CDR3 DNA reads TGTGCCAGCATTGTCGGGACAGTTAATTCACCCCTCCACTTT. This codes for CASIVGTVNSPLHF.

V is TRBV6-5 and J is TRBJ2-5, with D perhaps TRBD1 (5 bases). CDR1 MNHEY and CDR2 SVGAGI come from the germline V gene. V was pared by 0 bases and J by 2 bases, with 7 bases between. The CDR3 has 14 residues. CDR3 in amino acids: CASSYSRTQETQYF. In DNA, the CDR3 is TGTGCCAGCAGTTACTCCCGGACACAAGAGACCCAGTACTTC.

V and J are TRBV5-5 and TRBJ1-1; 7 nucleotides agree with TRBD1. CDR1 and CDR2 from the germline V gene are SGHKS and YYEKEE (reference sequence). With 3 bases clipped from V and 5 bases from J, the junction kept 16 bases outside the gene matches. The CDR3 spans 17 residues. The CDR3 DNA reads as TGTGCCAGCAGCTCGAAGAAGGGGGCTCCGGGAGGGACTGAAGCTTTCTTT. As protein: CASSSKKGAPGGTEAFF.